The sequence of this TCR beta chain was determined in a study of a mutant IDH1 vaccine in newly diagnosed glioma. Background on the study: Most had both radiotherapy and temozolomide beforehand; others had only one.

Germline V gene sequence: CDR1 SGHRS, CDR2 YFSETQ. There are 14 residues in the CDR3. Concerning this clone: Its target is not known. A junction boundary mismatches the germline segment, possibly from a read error.

Time point reported: week 5, during vaccination. Doses consisted of 300 ug of mutant IDH1 20-mer peptide each, paired with topical imiquimod. Here immunoSEQ multiplex PCR was the method, and the copy in TCRdb shows in-frame clones only, minus some. The repertoire holds about 36,000 clones, with 81% as singletons. Sequenced here: PBMCs, sampled from a glioma patient whose treatment included an IDH1 peptide vaccine. The chain is built from TRBV5-1 and TRBJ2-1; 10 bases agree with TRBD1. The TCR sequence derives from a man over 45 with glioma. The CDR3 DNA sequence: TGCGCCAGCACCTTGACAGGGGGCCTCAATGAGCAGTTCTTC. Translation gives CASTLTGGLNEQFF.